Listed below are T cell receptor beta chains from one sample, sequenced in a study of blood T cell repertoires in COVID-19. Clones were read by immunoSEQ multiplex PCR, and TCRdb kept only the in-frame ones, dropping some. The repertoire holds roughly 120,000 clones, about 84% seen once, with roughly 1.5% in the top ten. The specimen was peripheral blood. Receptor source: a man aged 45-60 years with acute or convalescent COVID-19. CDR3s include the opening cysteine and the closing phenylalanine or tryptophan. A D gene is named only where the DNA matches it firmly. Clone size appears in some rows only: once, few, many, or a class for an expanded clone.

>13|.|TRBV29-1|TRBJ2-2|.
CSVGPRSAGELFF
TGCAGCGTTGGTCCCAGGTCGGCCGGGGAGCTGTTTTTT
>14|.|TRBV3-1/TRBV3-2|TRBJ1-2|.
CASSQLIAEGGYTF
TGTGCCAGCAGCCAGCTGATCGCAGAGGGCGGCTACACCTTC
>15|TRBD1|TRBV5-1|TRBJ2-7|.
CASSVGTGSTYEQYF
TGCGCCAGCAGCGTCGGGACAGGATCGACCTACGAGCAGTACTTC
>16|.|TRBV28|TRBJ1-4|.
CASSSRGRGANEKLFF
TGTGCCAGCAGTTCCCGGGGGAGGGGAGCTAATGAAAAACTGTTTTTT
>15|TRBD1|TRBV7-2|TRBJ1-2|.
CASSFQGQTGLGYTF
TGTGCCAGCAGCTTCCAGGGACAGACCGGGCTTGGCTACACCTTC
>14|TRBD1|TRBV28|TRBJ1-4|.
CASRSTGGDEKLFF
TGTGCCAGCAGATCGACAGGGGGCGATGAAAAACTGTTTTTT
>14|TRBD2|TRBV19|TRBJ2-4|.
CASSGGTAKNIQYF
TGTGCCAGTAGCGGGGGGACAGCCAAAAACATTCAGTACTTC
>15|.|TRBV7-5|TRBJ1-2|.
CARSLVRPEHYGYTF
TGTGCCAGAAGCTTAGTTCGCCCAGAACACTATGGCTACACCTTC
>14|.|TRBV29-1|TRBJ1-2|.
CSVSERVGAAGYTF
TGCAGCGTCTCCGAGCGGGTCGGGGCAGCTGGCTACACCTTC
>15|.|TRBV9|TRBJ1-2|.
CASSVDRVLNYGYTF
TGTGCCAGCAGCGTGGACAGAGTCCTTAACTATGGCTACACCTTC
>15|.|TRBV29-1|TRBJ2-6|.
CSVGTVLSGANVLTF
TGCAGCGTAGGGACTGTCCTCTCTGGGGCCAACGTCCTGACTTTC
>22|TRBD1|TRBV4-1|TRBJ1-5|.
CASSHLPLGDRGGENSNQPQHF
TGCGCCAGCAGCCACCTCCCTTTGGGGGACAGGGGAGGCGAGAATAGCAATCAGCCCCAGCATTTT
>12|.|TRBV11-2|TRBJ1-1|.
CASSLSSAQAFF
TGTGCCAGCAGCTTATCTTCAGCGCAAGCTTTCTTT
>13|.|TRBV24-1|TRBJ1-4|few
CATSVEGIEKLFF
TGTGCCACCAGTGTGGAGGGAATTGAAAAACTGTTTTTT
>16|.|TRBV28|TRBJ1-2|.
CASARGGLATFYGYTF
TGTGCCAGCGCGCGGGGGGGCCTCGCTACATTCTATGGCTACACCTTC
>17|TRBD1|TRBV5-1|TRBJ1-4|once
CASSLTGQGNTNEKLFF
TGCGCCAGCAGCTTGACCGGACAGGGGAACACTAATGAAAAACTGTTTTTT
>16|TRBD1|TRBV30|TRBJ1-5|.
CAWSYGGQGNNQPQHF
TGTGCCTGGAGTTACGGGGGACAGGGGAACAATCAGCCCCAGCATTTT
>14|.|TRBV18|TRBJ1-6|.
CASSPAGSNSPLHF
TGTGCCAGCTCACCAGCAGGGTCTAATTCACCCCTCCACTTT
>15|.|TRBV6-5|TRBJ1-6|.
CASSYSSRGISPLHF
TGTGCCAGCAGTTACTCGTCCAGGGGAATTTCACCCCTCCACTTT
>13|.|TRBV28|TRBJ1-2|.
CASTPGSDYGYTF
TGTGCCAGCACCCCCGGGAGCGATTATGGCTACACCTTC
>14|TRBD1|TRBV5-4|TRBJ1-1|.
CASSTATGVTEAFF
TGTGCCAGCAGCACCGCGACAGGGGTCACTGAAGCTTTCTTT
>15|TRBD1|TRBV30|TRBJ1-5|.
CAWSPPTGGNQPQHF
TGTGCCTGGAGTCCCCCCACAGGGGGCAATCAGCCCCAGCATTTT